Listed here are 19 T cell receptor beta chains from one sample, sequenced in a study of Ad26.COV2.S vaccination and SARS-CoV-2 variants. Specified treatment: roughly 20 received Ad26.COV2.S at low or high dose, single or two shots; about 5 received placebo; per-sample allocation not given. Day 63 following the first vaccine or placebo injection was when the samples were taken. Sequenced by immunoSEQ multiplex PCR; TCRdb stores in-frame clones only, minus some. Of a few hundred thousand clones listed, approximately 91% are singletons. Source: peripheral blood, taken in a trial of Ad26.COV2.S vaccine versus placebo. These receptors were obtained from a person aged 18-65 years who received the Ad26.COV2.S COVID-19 vaccine or a placebo.

This chain uses TRBV30 with TRBJ1-4; no definite D call. CDR1 and CDR2 from the germline V gene are GTSNPN and SVGIG (reference sequence). This CDR3 region has 14 residues. The V end lost 4 bases, the J end lost 7 bases, and 16 bases lay between the germline ends. CDR3 coding DNA: TGTGCCTGGAAAAGGGTACAAGGGCTTGAAAAACTGTTTTTT. Its protein product is CAWKRVQGLEKLFF.

This chain joins TRBV18 and TRBJ1-1; tentative D call: TRBD1 (5 bases). Trimming cost V 3 bases and J 0 bases, with 11 bases left between them. The CDR3 covers 15 residues. Germline V gene data show CDR1 as KGHSH and CDR2 as LQKENI. The CDR3 DNA is TGTGCCAGCTCACCCGGGGGAGGGGTGAACACTGAAGCTTTCTTT. Translation: CASSPGGGVNTEAFF.

The chain combines TRBV7-2 with TRBJ2-5; maybe TRBD1 (6 bases). Germline-derived CDR1 and CDR2 are SGHTA and FQGNSA. The CDR3 runs 14 residues. V was pared by 2 bases and J by 5 bases, with 12 bases between. CDR3 DNA: TGTGCCAGCAGCTTACGAGGGGGAAGGGAGACCCAGTACTTC. Encoded protein: CASSLRGGRETQYF.

The chain has TRBV11-3 and TRBJ2-7; TRBD2 matches at 10 bases. The ends lost 5 bases at V and 6 bases at J; junction bases unmatched: 10. This CDR3 spans 15 amino acids. The germline gives CDR1 SGHNT, CDR2 YENEEA. The CDR3 loop is CASSTAIAGGGEQYF. The CDR3 DNA reads TGTGCCAGCAGCACCGCCATAGCGGGAGGTGGCGAGCAGTACTTC. Drawing the rest from reference TRBV11-3 and TRBJ2-7, the complete variable domain is EAGVVQSPRYKIIEKKQPVAFWCNPISGHNTLYWYLQNLGQGPELLIRYENEEAVDDSQLPKDRFSAERLKGVDSTLKIQPAELGDSAVYLCASSTAIAGGGEQYFGPGTRLTVT.

The chain has TRBV30 and TRBJ2-7, with TRBD2 as a possible D gene (5 bases). The V end was cut by 1 base, the J end by 3 bases, with 10 bases between. CDR3 length: 13 residues. Germline CDR1 and CDR2: GTSNPN and SVGIG (reference sequence). The CDR3 is CAWSGTRLYEQYF. The DNA for the CDR3 is TGTGCCTGGAGTGGTACTAGACTCTACGAGCAGTACTTC.

This rearrangement joins TRBV29-1 to TRBJ2-7; 7 nucleotides line up with TRBD2. V lost 0 bases, J lost 2 bases, and 7 bases stayed unmatched. Germline V gene data show CDR1 as SQVTM and CDR2 as ANQGSEA. The CDR3 length is 15 residues. The CDR3 DNA sequence: TGCAGCGTTGAAGATCGGGCTAGCGGAACCTACGAGCAGTACTTC. This translates into CSVEDRASGTYEQYF.

J is TRBJ2-5 and V is TRBV3-1 (or the pseudogene TRBV3-2); perhaps TRBD2 as D (6 bases). Germline CDR1 and CDR2: LGHDT and YNNKEL (reference sequence). V shed 1 base and J shed 3 bases, with 12 bases lying between them. The CDR3 is 15 amino acids. DNA for the CDR3: TGTGCCAGCAGCCAAGGGTCACTAGCAAAAGAGACCCAGTACTTC. It specifies CASSQGSLAKETQYF.

In DNA form, the CDR3 reads TGTGCCAGCAGCCGGCTTACGAACACTGAAGCTTTCTTT. As protein: CASSRLTNTEAFF. The chain is built from TRBV5-6 and TRBJ1-1; D uncertain. V was shortened by 4 bases and J by 1 base, with 8 bases between the two germline ends. Germline CDR1 is SGHDT and CDR2 is YYEEEE. The CDR3 has 13 residues.

The V call is TRBV11-1, the J call TRBJ2-2, with TRBD1 as a possible D gene (5 bases). There are 15 residues in the CDR3. The germline V gene encodes CDR1 SGHAT and CDR2 FQDESV (reference sequence). V was shortened by 6 bases and J by 1 base, with 12 bases between the two germline ends. DNA of the CDR3: TGTGCCAGCAGTTCCATCAGGGTGAACACCGGGGAGCTGTTTTTT. This encodes CASSSIRVNTGELFF.

As regards this clone: The same CDR3 is also encoded by other DNA sequences in this sample. The J gene is TRBJ2-7, the V gene TRBV7-9; no clear D gene. Trimming pared 1 base from V and 5 bases from J, leaving 6 bases between. CDR3 length: 12 residues. CDR1 SEHNR and CDR2 FQNEAQ come from the germline V gene (reference sequence). CDR3 DNA sequence: TGTGCCAGCAGCTTAGAGGGAAACGAGCAGTACTTC. Protein sequence: CASSLEGNEQYF.

The rearrangement uses TRBV29-1 and TRBJ2-5, with 7 bases that match TRBD2. The CDR3 has 16 amino acids. Germline values: CDR1 SQVTM, CDR2 ANQGSEA. V dropped 3 bases and J dropped 4; count of bases not matched to a gene: 14. CDR3 DNA sequence: TGCAGCGTTGACCCCCAGCGCGGGAGTTTGGGAGAGACCCAGTACTTC. Its protein product is CSVDPQRGSLGETQYF. The full variable domain, rest sourced from reference TRBV29-1 and TRBJ2-5, is SAVISQKPSRDICQRGTSLTIQCQVDSQVTMMFWYRQQPGQSLTLIATANQGSEATYESGFVIDKFPISRPNLTFSTLTVSNMSPEDSSIYLCSVDPQRGSLGETQYFGPGTRLLVL.

V gene TRBV6-5 combines with J gene TRBJ1-1; D remains ambiguous. Looked up from germline, CDR1 is MNHEY and CDR2 is SVGAGI. Trimming stripped 2 bases from V and 0 bases from J, with 7 bases between. This CDR3 comprises 14 residues. The CDR3 is CASSYGGLNTEAFF. The CDR3, as DNA: TGTGCCAGCAGTTACGGAGGGCTGAACACTGAAGCTTTCTTT.

This rearrangement joins TRBV6-4 to TRBJ2-1; 7 nucleotides match TRBD1. V gave up 4 bases and J gave up 10 bases; unmatched junction bases: 13. The CDR3 has 15 amino acids. From germline, CDR1 is MRHNA and CDR2 SNTAGT. The chain's CDR3 is CASSAMTGSGGEQFF. Here the CDR3 DNA reads TGTGCCAGCAGTGCAATGACAGGGTCTGGTGGGGAGCAGTTCTTC.

The chain links TRBV9 to TRBJ1-3; the D gene is possibly TRBD1 (5 bases). The germline gives CDR1 SGDLS, CDR2 YYNGEE. The CDR3 contains 21 residues. V lost 0 bases to trimming and J lost 2 bases, with 27 bases between them. The CDR3 protein is CASSVAGKPPPTARPGNTIYF. The CDR3 region has the DNA TGTGCCAGCAGCGTAGCTGGAAAACCCCCACCGACAGCCCGCCCTGGAAACACCATATATTTT.

The chain combines TRBV15 with TRBJ1-4; possible D gene TRBD1, 6 bases. This CDR3 spans 17 amino acids. V gave up 0 bases and J gave up 0 bases, with 11 bases separating them. CDR1 LNHNV and CDR2 YYDKDF come from the germline V gene (reference sequence). CDR3 in DNA: TGTGCCACCAGCAGAGAGGGGGGGGCAGCAACTAATGAAAAACTGTTTTTT. Translated, it gives CATSREGGAATNEKLFF.

The rearrangement uses TRBV27 and TRBJ2-5, with D perhaps TRBD2 (6 bases). The CDR3 covers 14 residues. CDR1 MNHEY and CDR2 SMNVEV come from the germline V gene (reference sequence). The V end was cut by 0 bases, the J end by 5 bases, with 10 bases between. The CDR3 loop reads CASSLSWGEETQYF. Written as DNA, the CDR3 is TGTGCCAGCAGTTTATCTTGGGGGGAGGAGACCCAGTACTTC.

The V call is TRBV6-5, the J call TRBJ1-3; 8 nucleotides agree with TRBD1. V gave up 7 bases and J gave up 1 base; unmatched junction bases: 6. CDR1 is MNHEY and CDR2 is SVGAGI in the germline V gene. The CDR3 loop spans 15 amino acids. CDR3 sequence (DNA): TGTGCCAGCAAAATGACAGGGGCTTCTGGAAACACCATATATTTT. Protein product: CASKMTGASGNTIYF.

The rearrangement links TRBV29-1 to TRBJ1-1; D is unclear. The CDR3 runs to 14 residues. CDR1 SQVTM and CDR2 ANQGSEA come from the germline V gene. V lost 1 base and J lost 3, with 12 bases in between. CDR3 protein: CSVEVGSDYTEAFF. In DNA, the CDR3 is TGCAGCGTTGAAGTAGGCAGTGATTACACTGAAGCTTTCTTT. The full variable domain, rest sourced from reference TRBV29-1 and TRBJ1-1, is SAVISQKPSRDICQRGTSLTIQCQVDSQVTMMFWYRQQPGQSLTLIATANQGSEATYESGFVIDKFPISRPNLTFSTLTVSNMSPEDSSIYLCSVEVGSDYTEAFFGQGTRLTVV.

Only a few counts were recorded for this clone. The chain couples TRBV11-3 to TRBJ1-1; 7 bases are a match to TRBD1. Trimming took 1 base from V and 4 from J; bases not matched to a gene: 9. Germline CDR1 reads SGHNT; CDR2 reads YENEEA. This CDR3 region has 16 residues. In DNA form, the CDR3 reads TGTGCCAGCAGCTTAGGGAGGGGGCGCGGCGGCACTGAAGCTTTCTTT. It translates to CASSLGRGRGGTEAFF.